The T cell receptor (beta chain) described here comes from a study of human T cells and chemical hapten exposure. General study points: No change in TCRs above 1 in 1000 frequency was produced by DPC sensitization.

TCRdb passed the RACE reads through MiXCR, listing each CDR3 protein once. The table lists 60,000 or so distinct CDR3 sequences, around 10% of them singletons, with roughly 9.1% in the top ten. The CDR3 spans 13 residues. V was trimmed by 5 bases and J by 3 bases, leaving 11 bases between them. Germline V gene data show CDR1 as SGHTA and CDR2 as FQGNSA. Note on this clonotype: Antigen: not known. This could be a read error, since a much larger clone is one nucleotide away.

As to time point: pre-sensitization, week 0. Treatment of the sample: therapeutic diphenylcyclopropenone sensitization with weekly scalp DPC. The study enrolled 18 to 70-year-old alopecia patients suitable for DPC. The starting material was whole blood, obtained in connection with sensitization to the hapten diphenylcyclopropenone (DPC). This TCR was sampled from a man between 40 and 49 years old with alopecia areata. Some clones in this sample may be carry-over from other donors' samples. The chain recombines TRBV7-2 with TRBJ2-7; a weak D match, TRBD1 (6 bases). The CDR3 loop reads CASSHRAVYEQYF. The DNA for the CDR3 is TGTGCCAGCAGCCACAGGGCGGTCTACGAGCAGTACTTC.